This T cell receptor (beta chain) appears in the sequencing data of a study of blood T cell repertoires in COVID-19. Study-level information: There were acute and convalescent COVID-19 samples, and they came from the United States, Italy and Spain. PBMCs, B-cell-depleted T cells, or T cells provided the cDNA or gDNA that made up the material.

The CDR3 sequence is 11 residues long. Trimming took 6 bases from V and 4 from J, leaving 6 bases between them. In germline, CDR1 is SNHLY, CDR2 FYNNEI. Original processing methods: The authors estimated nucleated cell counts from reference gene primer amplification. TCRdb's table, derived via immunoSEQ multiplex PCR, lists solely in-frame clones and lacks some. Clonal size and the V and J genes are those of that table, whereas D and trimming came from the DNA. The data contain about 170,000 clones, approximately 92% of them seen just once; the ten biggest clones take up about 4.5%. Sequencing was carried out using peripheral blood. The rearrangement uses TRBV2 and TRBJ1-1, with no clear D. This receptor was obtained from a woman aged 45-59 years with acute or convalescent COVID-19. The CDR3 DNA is TGTGCCAGCAGCATCGGCACTGAAGCTTTCTTT. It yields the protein CASSIGTEAFF.